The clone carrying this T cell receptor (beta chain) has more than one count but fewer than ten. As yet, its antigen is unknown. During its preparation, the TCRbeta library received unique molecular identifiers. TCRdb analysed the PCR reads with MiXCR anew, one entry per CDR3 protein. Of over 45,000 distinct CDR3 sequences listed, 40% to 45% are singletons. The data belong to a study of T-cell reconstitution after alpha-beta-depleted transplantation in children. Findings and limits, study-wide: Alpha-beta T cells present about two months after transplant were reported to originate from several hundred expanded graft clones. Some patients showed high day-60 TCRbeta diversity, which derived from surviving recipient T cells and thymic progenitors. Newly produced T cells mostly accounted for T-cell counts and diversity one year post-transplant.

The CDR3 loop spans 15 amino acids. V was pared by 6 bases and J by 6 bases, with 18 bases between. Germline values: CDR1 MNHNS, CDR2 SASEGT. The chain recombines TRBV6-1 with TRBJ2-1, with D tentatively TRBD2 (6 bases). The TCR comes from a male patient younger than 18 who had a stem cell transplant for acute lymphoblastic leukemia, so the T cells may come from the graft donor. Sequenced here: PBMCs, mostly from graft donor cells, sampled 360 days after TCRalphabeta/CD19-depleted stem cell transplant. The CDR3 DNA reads TGTGCCAGCAGCTCGGGGGTGGCGGTTTCCAATGAGCAGTTCTTC. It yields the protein CASSSGVAVSNEQFF.